Shown below are 10 T cell receptor beta chains from a single sample sequenced in a study of shared clonotypes between healthy human individuals. Clones were sequenced by immunoSEQ multiplex PCR, and TCRdb holds only the in-frame ones, with some missing. The sample includes a few million clones, approximately 94% of them seen just once. Sequenced material: naive CD4+ T cells sorted from blood. As to subset: CD45RA+ positively selected. The source is a man between 18 and 35 years old in good health.

This chain links TRBV25-1 with TRBJ2-5; D is uncertain. Germline V gene data show CDR1 as MGHDK and CDR2 as SYGVNS. Deletions cut 6 bases from V and 4 bases from J, with 12 bases between. This CDR3 comprises 13 residues. CDR3 DNA: TGTGCCAGCAGCGACATAGTGGGAGAGACCCAGTACTTC. Its protein product is CASSDIVGETQYF.

The chain recombines TRBV18 with TRBJ1-5; D not certain. Germline V gene data show CDR1 as KGHSH and CDR2 as LQKENI. The CDR3 length is 14 residues. V was clipped by 3 bases and J by 1 base, with 7 bases between them. The CDR3 DNA follows: TGTGCCAGCTCACCGGACGCCAGCAATCAGCCCCAGCATTTT. Translation: CASSPDASNQPQHF.

The V call is TRBV18, the J call TRBJ1-3; D unclear. V lost 1 base, J lost 1 base, and 5 bases lay in between. CDR3 length: 14 amino acids. Germline lookup yields CDR1 KGHSH and CDR2 LQKENI. The CDR3 sequence: CASSPQPSGNTIYF. The DNA of the CDR3 is TGTGCCAGCTCACCACAACCGTCTGGAAACACCATATATTTT.

The rearrangement links TRBV4-3 to TRBJ1-5; 7 positions match TRBD1. Germline assignment: CDR1 LGHNA and CDR2 YSLEER. This CDR3 region has 16 residues. The ends lost 3 bases at V and 0 bases at J; junction bases unmatched: 5. CDR3 sequence: CASSHNTGDSNQPQHF. CDR3 nucleotides: TGCGCCAGCAGCCACAACACAGGGGATAGCAATCAGCCCCAGCATTTT.

This clone was seen a handful of times. CDR3 residues: CAISEVGLGVTQYF. The CDR3 DNA is TGTGCCATCAGTGAGGTGGGACTAGGGGTTACGCAGTATTTT. V is TRBV10-3 and J is TRBJ2-3; 8 nucleotides match TRBD2. CDR1 and CDR2 (germline): ENHRY, SYGVKD. The J segment lost 8 bases and the V segment lost 2 bases, leaving 6 bases of the junction unmatched. This CDR3 comprises 14 residues.

The J gene is TRBJ1-4, the V gene TRBV7-9; 11 bases are a match to TRBD1. J was trimmed by 7 bases and V by 5 bases; bases with no gene match: 6. Germline V gene sequence: CDR1 SEHNR, CDR2 FQNEAQ (reference sequence). This CDR3 is 15 amino acids long. CDR3: CASSQTGTGGEKLFF. The CDR3 bases are TGTGCCAGCAGCCAGACCGGGACAGGGGGTGAAAAACTGTTTTTT. The full variable domain, completed using reference TRBV7-9 and TRBJ1-4, is DTGVSQNPRHKITKRGQNVTFRCDPISEHNRLYWYRQTLGQGPEFLTYFQNEAQLEKSRLLSDRFSAERPKGSFSTLEIQRTEQGDSAMYLCASSQTGTGGEKLFFGSGTQLSVL.

The chain employs TRBV30 and TRBJ1-1; TRBD1 matches 10 bases. This CDR3 spans 14 amino acids. The V and J ends lost 7 bases and 1 base, in that order; junction bases with no gene match: 6. Germline V gene lookup returns CDR1 GTSNPN and CDR2 SVGIG (reference sequence). As DNA, the CDR3 is TGTGCCTCGGGACAGGGGAAGGGGAACACTGAAGCTTTCTTT. The encoded protein is CASGQGKGNTEAFF. Full variable domain (remainder filled in from reference TRBV30 and TRBJ1-1): SQTIHQWPATLVQPVGSPLSLECTVEGTSNPNLYWYRQAAGRGLQLLFYSVGIGQISSEVPQNLSASRPQDRQFILSSKKLLLSDSGFYLCASGQGKGNTEAFFGQGTRLTVV.

The chain links TRBV6-6 to TRBJ1-2; maybe TRBD1 (6 bases). Germline CDR1 reads MNHNY; CDR2 reads SVGAGI (reference sequence). V was shortened by 10 bases and J by 3 bases, with 12 bases between the two germline ends. The CDR3 spans 12 residues. The CDR3 is CATATGDYGYTF. CDR3 nucleotide sequence: TGTGCCACCGCGACAGGCGACTATGGCTACACCTTC.

In the case of this clone: This same CDR3 is encoded by further DNA sequences in the sample. The chain carries TRBV10-3 and TRBJ2-7; 8 bases fit TRBD1. The junction had 1 base not matched to a gene; V was cut back by 3 bases and J by 0 bases. From germline, CDR1 is ENHRY and CDR2 SYGVKD. This CDR3 is 14 amino acids long. CDR3 loop: CAISETGGSYEQYF. CDR3 sequence (DNA): TGTGCCATCAGTGAAACAGGGGGCTCCTACGAGCAGTACTTC.

The J gene is TRBJ2-4, the V gene TRBV5-1; D may match TRBD1 or TRBD2 (5 bases each). In germline, CDR1 is SGHRS, CDR2 YFSETQ. V was clipped by 4 bases and J by 5 bases, with 16 bases between them. This CDR3 has 15 residues. The CDR3 region is CASSPTVLGQNIQYF. The CDR3 DNA sequence: TGCGCCAGCAGCCCGACCGTTTTGGGACAAAACATTCAGTACTTC.